The clone carrying this T cell receptor (beta chain) came up many times. Sample time point: before trial treatment. This record comes from a study of low-dose radiotherapy and immunotherapy resistance in tumors. Alpha- and beta-chain coverage of first-strand cDNA came from TRAV- and TRBV-specific primers. TCR amplification ran 20 PCR cycles using constant-region and V-primer adapter primers. Isolated mRNA underwent amplification by in vitro transcription. TCRdb called the reads again in MiXCR, with one record for every CDR3 protein. The sample holds about 60,000 distinct CDR3 sequences, about 25% seen once. V dropped 5 bases and J dropped 6 bases, with 13 bases sitting between them. CDR3 length equals 13 residues. Germline-derived CDR1 and CDR2 are MDHEN and SYDVKM.

The source is a male donor with prostate cancer. This rearrangement joins TRBV28 to TRBJ1-2, with a possible D match to TRBD1 (6 bases). The sample was PBMCs, taken before treatment. The CDR3 reads CASSVYRDHGYTF. The CDR3 bases are TGTGCCAGCAGTGTCTACAGGGACCATGGCTACACCTTC.